What follows are 30 T cell receptor beta chains derived from one specimen sequenced in a study of T cell responses to AZD1222 COVID-19 vaccine. Libraries were prepared by immunoSEQ multiplex PCR; TCRdb keeps only in-frame clonotypes and omits some of them. The sample's table shows more than 110,000 clones. What was sequenced was peripheral blood. These TCRs come from an adult in good health.

The V gene is TRBV7-2, the J gene TRBJ2-6, with D possibly matching TRBD1 (5 bases). The germline CDR1 and CDR2 sequences are SGHTA and FQGNSA. V lost 1 base and J 0 bases, leaving 13 bases between the germline ends. This CDR3 is 18 amino acids long. The CDR3: CASSLDVWTPSGANVLTF. CDR3 nucleotides: TGTGCCAGCAGCTTAGACGTCTGGACACCCTCTGGGGCCAACGTCCTGACTTTC. Full variable domain (missing parts from reference TRBV7-2 and TRBJ2-6): GAGVSQSPSNKVTEKGKDVELRCDPISGHTALYWYRQSLGQGLEFLIYFQGNSAPDKSGLPSDRFSAERTGGSVSTLTIQRTQQEDSAVYLCASSLDVWTPSGANVLTFGAGSRLTVL.

The rearrangement uses TRBV7-8 and TRBJ1-1; TRBD1 is a possible D gene (5 bases). This CDR3 region has 13 residues. CDR1 is SGHVS, CDR2 FQNEAQ, per germline. Trimming left V 4 bases short and J 5 bases short, with 11 bases between. This chain's CDR3 is CASSSRRQTEAFF. DNA of the CDR3: TGTGCCAGCAGCTCAAGAAGACAGACTGAAGCTTTCTTT.

The chain employs TRBV4-3 and TRBJ2-5, with unresolved D. V was pared by 1 base and J by 2 bases, with 14 bases between. The CDR3 has 16 amino acids. Germline assignment: CDR1 LGHNA and CDR2 YSLEER. CDR3 nucleotide sequence: TGCGCCAGCAGCCAAGGACTCCGGGCCGATCAAGAGACCCAGTACTTC. Its protein is CASSQGLRADQETQYF.

The J gene is TRBJ1-4, the V gene TRBV7-2, with 8 bases aligning to TRBD1. There are 14 residues in the CDR3. Germline values: CDR1 SGHTA, CDR2 FQGNSA. V lost 4 bases, J lost 4 bases, and 2 bases stayed unmatched. CDR3 protein: CASSYDRGNEKLFF. The CDR3 DNA is TGTGCCAGCAGCTATGACAGGGGTAATGAAAAACTGTTTTTT.

V usage is TRBV29-1 and J usage is TRBJ1-1; D is unclear. The V gene's germline CDR1 is SQVTM and CDR2 ANQGSEA. V was pared by 3 bases and J by 0 bases, with 11 bases between. The CDR3 has 14 residues. The CDR3 spells CSVEGRLMNTEAFF. CDR3 bases: TGCAGCGTTGAGGGCAGGCTGATGAACACTGAAGCTTTCTTT.

The chain uses TRBV9 and TRBJ2-5, with 9 bases fitting TRBD2. Trimming took 3 bases from V and 4 from J; bases not matched to a gene: 13. Germline V gene lookup returns CDR1 SGDLS and CDR2 YYNGEE. The length of the CDR3 is 17 residues. The CDR3 protein is CASSAGPGGGAGETQYF. The CDR3 DNA reads TGTGCCAGCAGCGCAGGCCCTGGCGGGGGGGCCGGAGAGACCCAGTACTTC. Full variable domain (outside the CDR3, taken from reference TRBV9 and TRBJ2-5): DSGVTQTPKHLITATGQRVTLRCSPRSGDLSVYWYQQSLDQGLQFLIQYYNGEERAKGNILERFSAQQFPDLHSELNLSSLELGDSALYFCASSAGPGGGAGETQYFGPGTRLLVL.

CDR3 region: CASSQAVGSSYEQYF. The CDR3 nucleotides read TGTGCCAGCAGCCAAGCCGTCGGCAGCTCCTACGAGCAGTACTTC. The chain carries TRBV4-2 and TRBJ2-7; D gene uncertain. Per germline, CDR1 LGHNA and CDR2 YNFKEQ. With 1 base removed from V and 0 bases from J, the gap between germline ends came to 10 bases. The CDR3 is made up of 15 amino acids.

This sequence joins TRBV28 and TRBJ1-4; D might be TRBD1 (5 bases). CDR1 is MDHEN, CDR2 SYDVKM, per germline. CDR3 length equals 12 residues. V lost 6 bases and J lost 4, with 6 bases in between. The CDR3 DNA is TGTGCCAGCAGGGGGGATAATGAAAAACTGTTTTTT. It is translated as CASRGDNEKLFF.

V gene TRBV7-3 combines with J gene TRBJ2-3; TRBD2 aligns across 8 bases. This CDR3 is 15 amino acids long. The J segment lost 4 bases and the V segment lost 5 bases, leaving 8 bases of the junction unmatched. Germline V lookup: CDR1 SGHTA, CDR2 FQGTGA. CDR3 DNA sequence: TGTGCCAGCAGCATGCCGGGGGGGCCGCCAGATACGCAGTATTTT. As protein: CASSMPGGPPDTQYF.

Of note for this clone: This same CDR3 is encoded by further DNA sequences in the sample. The chain combines TRBV15 with TRBJ1-3; unclear D gene. CDR3 length: 16 amino acids. Germline values: CDR1 LNHNV, CDR2 YYDKDF (reference sequence). Trimming removed 0 bases at V and 1 base at J, with 10 bases between. The CDR3, as DNA: TGTGCCACCAGCAGAGATCGTGGGCCTTCTGGAAACACCATATATTTT. It translates to CATSRDRGPSGNTIYF.

The rearrangement uses TRBV2 and TRBJ1-3; no definite D call. The CDR3 loop spans 14 amino acids. V lost 4 bases to trimming and J lost 0 bases, with 7 bases between them. Germline CDR1 reads SNHLY; CDR2 reads FYNNEI. CDR3: CASSASTSGNTIYF. As DNA, the CDR3 is TGTGCCAGCAGTGCCAGCACCTCTGGAAACACCATATATTTT. The full variable domain, completed using reference TRBV2 and TRBJ1-3, is EPEVTQTPSHQVTQMGQEVILRCVPISNHLYFYWYRQILGQKVEFLVSFYNNEISEKSEIFDDQFSVERPDGSNFTLKIRSTKLEDSAMYFCASSASTSGNTIYFGEGSWLTVV.

The chain uses TRBV2 and TRBJ1-1; possible D gene TRBD1, 6 bases. Germline V gives CDR1 SNHLY, CDR2 FYNNEI. The V gene lost 3 bases and the J gene lost 6 bases, with 17 bases spanning the gap. The CDR3 spans 15 residues. In DNA form, the CDR3 reads TGTGCCAGCAGTGAGCAAGGGAGGGGGATCGCTGAAGCTTTCTTT. Translating it yields CASSEQGRGIAEAFF.

The chain joins TRBV5-1 to TRBJ1-1; D unclear. Looked up from germline, CDR1 is SGHRS and CDR2 is YFSETQ. The CDR3 has 14 amino acids. V lost 5 bases, J lost 1 base, and 12 bases lay in between. CDR3 DNA sequence: TGCGCCAGCAGTATGAGTACGCCGAACACTGAAGCTTTCTTT. Protein: CASSMSTPNTEAFF.

J is TRBJ2-3 and V is TRBV7-8; no clear D. Trimming shortened V by 5 bases and J by 3 bases, and 12 bases separated the two germline ends. The CDR3 contains 14 residues. In germline, CDR1 is SGHVS, CDR2 FQNEAQ. CDR3 in amino acids: CASSPRRLTDTQYF. The CDR3 DNA is TGTGCCAGCAGCCCCCGGAGACTTACAGATACGCAGTATTTT.

V and J are TRBV7-2 and TRBJ2-7; 7 positions match TRBD2. CDR1 and CDR2 from the germline V gene are SGHTA and FQGNSA. V gave up 3 bases and J gave up 2 bases; unmatched junction bases: 7. This CDR3 contains 15 residues. The CDR3 coding sequence is TGTGCCAGCAGCTTGATATCGCTAGCGGCCTACGAGCAGTACTTC. As protein: CASSLISLAAYEQYF.

J is TRBJ2-1 and V is TRBV6-1; a possible D gene is TRBD2 (5 bases). Trimming removed 7 bases from V and 7 bases from J, with 23 bases in between. Germline CDR1 and CDR2: MNHNS and SASEGT. This CDR3 has 16 amino acids. The CDR3 loop reads CASIDRSRALWNEQFF. Written as DNA, the CDR3 is TGTGCCAGCATTGACCGCTCGAGGGCTTTATGGAATGAGCAGTTCTTC.

The genes are TRBV9 and TRBJ1-2; 8 nucleotides align to TRBD1. The CDR3 contains 13 residues. The V gene's germline CDR1 is SGDLS and CDR2 YYNGEE. With V trimmed by 4 bases and J by 4 bases, 3 bases remained unmatched. In DNA, the CDR3 is TGTGCCAGCAGCCTTACAGGGGGCTATGGCTACACCTTC. Translation: CASSLTGGYGYTF.

The chain uses TRBV15 and TRBJ2-7, with a tentative D call TRBD2 (5 bases). CDR1 is LNHNV, CDR2 YYDKDF, per germline (reference sequence). The CDR3 covers 13 residues. Trimming shortened V by 1 base and J by 4 bases, and 8 bases separated the two germline ends. The CDR3 DNA reads TGTGCCACCAGCAGAGGGGGAGATTACGAGCAGTACTTC. Translating gives CATSRGGDYEQYF.

J is TRBJ1-4 and V is TRBV9, with D possibly TRBD1 on 6 matching bases. V dropped 2 bases and J dropped 2 bases, with 13 bases sitting between them. The CDR3 contains 16 residues. The V gene's germline CDR1 is SGDLS and CDR2 YYNGEE. CDR3 nucleotide sequence: TGTGCCAGCAGCGTCGGTACAGGGACTACTAATGAAAAACTGTTTTTT. Amino acid sequence: CASSVGTGTTNEKLFF.

The chain couples TRBV6-5 to TRBJ1-1; D unresolved. Trimming took 7 bases from V and 0 from J, leaving 15 bases between them. The CDR3 totals 15 residues. CDR1 and CDR2 (germline): MNHEY, SVGAGI. CDR3 DNA sequence: TGTGCCAGCAATCCCCGGGCGTATCTGAACACTGAAGCTTTCTTT. Translating it yields CASNPRAYLNTEAFF.

The V gene is TRBV6-5, the J gene TRBJ1-1, with a weak D call TRBD1 (5 bases). Germline CDR1 MNHEY, CDR2 SVGAGI. The CDR3 is 14 residues long. The V and J ends lost 3 bases and 4 bases respectively, with 12 bases between them. The CDR3 loop reads CASSYEGRGTEAFF. Here the CDR3 DNA reads TGTGCCAGCAGTTATGAAGGTAGGGGCACTGAAGCTTTCTTT.

The J gene is TRBJ2-2, the V gene TRBV7-2; D call uncertain. V was pared by 2 bases and J by 1 base, with 14 bases between. The CDR3 runs to 17 residues. Germline-derived CDR1 and CDR2 are SGHTA and FQGNSA. DNA for the CDR3: TGTGCCAGCAGCTTAAGTGCTAATCACAGGAACACCGGGGAGCTGTTTTTT. Amino acids: CASSLSANHRNTGELFF.

For this clone: At one end, the junction sequence differs from germline, possibly due to a read error. J is TRBJ1-1 and V is TRBV28; 11 nucleotides agree with TRBD1. CDR3 length: 16 amino acids. Per germline, CDR1 MDHEN and CDR2 SYDVKM. The chain's CDR3 is CTSRSGQGAANTEAFF. The CDR3 bases are TGTACCAGCAGATCCGGACAGGGGGCCGCGAACACTGAAGCTTTCTTT.

About this clone itself: The same CDR3 also results from other DNA sequences found in this sample. V gene TRBV5-1 combines with J gene TRBJ1-1; no definite D call. The CDR3 contains 13 residues. The V end was cut by 4 bases, the J end by 1 base, with 8 bases between. Germline assignment: CDR1 SGHRS and CDR2 YFSETQ. The CDR3 reads CASSLGTNTEAFF. For the CDR3, the DNA is TGCGCCAGCAGCCTGGGAACGAACACTGAAGCTTTCTTT.

J is TRBJ1-2 and V is TRBV11-3; tentatively, D is TRBD1 (6 bases). CDR3 length: 14 residues. From germline, CDR1 is SGHNT and CDR2 YENEEA. The ends were cut back, 3 bases at V and 3 bases at J, with 11 bases in the middle. The CDR3 sequence: CASSLGRGDYGYTF. The DNA for the CDR3 is TGTGCCAGCAGCTTGGGCAGGGGTGACTATGGCTACACCTTC.

The V call is TRBV19, the J call TRBJ1-5; D remains ambiguous. With 5 bases removed from V and 2 bases from J, the gap between germline ends came to 7 bases. The CDR3 sequence is 13 residues long. Germline CDR1 reads LNHDA; CDR2 reads SQIVND (reference sequence). The CDR3 spells CASSWRGNQPQHF. DNA of the CDR3: TGTGCCAGTAGTTGGAGGGGCAATCAGCCCCAGCATTTT.

J is TRBJ2-7 and V is TRBV4-2; 8 nucleotides align to TRBD1. The germline V gene encodes CDR1 LGHNA and CDR2 YNFKEQ. This CDR3 is built from 16 residues. Trimming took 0 bases from V and 0 from J; bases not matched to a gene: 4. The CDR3: CASSQDEGQGSYEQYF. In DNA form, the CDR3 reads TGTGCCAGCAGCCAAGATGAAGGACAGGGCTCCTACGAGCAGTACTTC.

The genes are TRBV3-1 (or the pseudogene TRBV3-2) and TRBJ2-7; 9 nucleotides match TRBD1. The V gene end was trimmed by 0 bases and the J gene end by 3 bases; junction bases not matched to a gene: 3. The CDR3 runs to 15 residues. From germline, CDR1 is LGHDT and CDR2 YNNKEL (reference sequence). Here the CDR3 reads CASSQDWTGVYEQYF. The CDR3 nucleotides read TGTGCCAGCAGCCAAGACTGGACAGGGGTCTACGAGCAGTACTTC.

V is TRBV10-3 and J is TRBJ1-1; TRBD1 matches 10 bases. V dropped 11 bases and J dropped 1; count of bases not matched to a gene: 7. The V gene's germline CDR1 is ENHRY and CDR2 SYGVKD. This CDR3 has 14 residues. CDR3 loop: CAARQGAENTEAFF. The CDR3 region has the DNA TGTGCCGCCAGACAGGGGGCAGAGAACACTGAAGCTTTCTTT.

This CDR3 reads CASSLGPENTEAFF. The DNA of the CDR3 is TGTGCCAGCAGCTTGGGACCCGAGAACACTGAAGCTTTCTTT. V gene TRBV9 combines with J gene TRBJ1-1; possible D gene TRBD1, 5 bases. Trimming took off 4 bases at V and 1 base at J, with 11 bases between the two ends. The V gene's germline CDR1 is SGDLS and CDR2 YYNGEE. The CDR3 is 14 residues long. The full variable domain, in which reference TRBV9 and TRBJ1-1 provide the parts outside the CDR3, is DSGVTQTPKHLITATGQRVTLRCSPRSGDLSVYWYQQSLDQGLQFLIQYYNGEERAKGNILERFSAQQFPDLHSELNLSSLELGDSALYFCASSLGPENTEAFFGQGTRLTVV.